These 10 T cell receptor beta chains share one sample of origin, sequenced in a study of naive and memory T cell subsets. Both TRBC1 and TRBC2 were covered by a beta constant-region primer of two equimolar oligonucleotides. Ligated cDNA was amplified by four rounds of PCR with nested alpha and beta constant-region primers and SP2. TCRdb re-analysed the UMI-ligation and nested PCR reads in MiXCR, keeping a single row per CDR3 protein. The sample holds 95,000 to 150,000 distinct CDR3 sequences, 30% to 45% seen once. The sample was central memory CD4+ T cells from blood. The origin of the receptors is a human donor in good health.

This clonotype was picked up one time. The chain joins TRBV7-2 to TRBJ2-5, with TRBD2 matching over 7 bases. V shed 5 bases, J shed 2 bases, and the junction held 5 bases outside the gene matches. In germline, CDR1 is SGHTA, CDR2 FQGNSA. The CDR3 length is 14 residues. The CDR3 region is CASSRSGRQETQYF. CDR3 DNA sequence: TGTGCCAGCAGCCGTAGCGGGCGGCAAGAGACCCAGTACTTC.

This chain uses TRBV11-2 with TRBJ1-1; D might be TRBD1 (6 bases). CDR1 and CDR2 (germline): SGHAT, FQNNGV. The CDR3 runs to 14 residues. V lost 2 bases to trimming and J lost 0 bases, with 7 bases between them. Here the CDR3 reads CASSLYRVNTEAFF. The CDR3 region has the DNA TGTGCCAGCAGCTTATACAGGGTGAACACTGAAGCTTTCTTT.

In DNA form, the CDR3 reads TGTGCCAGCAGCTTGACTGGCAAGGGAACCGGGGAGCTGTTTTTT. Protein product: CASSLTGKGTGELFF. The V and J genes are TRBV5-5 and TRBJ2-2; no clear D gene. The CDR3 loop spans 15 amino acids. The germline gives CDR1 SGHKS, CDR2 YYEKEE (reference sequence). V gave up 1 base and J gave up 5 bases, with 12 bases separating them.

The rearrangement joins TRBV6-6 to TRBJ2-3; 7 bases agree with TRBD1. From germline, CDR1 is MNHNY and CDR2 SVGAGI (reference sequence). The CDR3 sequence is 15 residues long. Germline trimming cut 4 bases from V and 0 bases from J; bases unmatched to any gene: 4. CDR3: CASSSQGKSTDTQYF. The CDR3, as DNA: TGTGCCAGCAGTTCACAGGGGAAAAGCACAGATACGCAGTATTTT.

The J gene is TRBJ1-5, the V gene TRBV24-1; D is perhaps TRBD1 (6 bases). Per germline, CDR1 KGHDR and CDR2 SFDVKD. V dropped 4 bases and J dropped 1 base, with 10 bases sitting between them. CDR3 length: 15 residues. The CDR3 region is CATSDTQGSNQPQHF. In DNA form, the CDR3 reads TGTGCCACCAGTGACACCCAGGGGAGCAATCAGCCCCAGCATTTT.

The V gene is TRBV30, the J gene TRBJ1-1; 11 positions agree with TRBD1. In germline, CDR1 is GTSNPN, CDR2 SVGIG (reference sequence). Unmatched junction bases numbered 1, after V lost 3 bases and J lost 7 bases. This CDR3 comprises 12 residues. The CDR3 bases are TGTGCCTGGAGAGGGACAGGGGGTGAAGCTTTCTTT. Protein product: CAWRGTGGEAFF. Full variable domain (outside the CDR3, taken from reference TRBV30 and TRBJ1-1): SQTIHQWPATLVQPVGSPLSLECTVEGTSNPNLYWYRQAAGRGLQLLFYSVGIGQISSEVPQNLSASRPQDRQFILSSKKLLLSDSGFYLCAWRGTGGEAFFGQGTRLTVV.

This clonotype was found many times. The rearrangement links TRBV12-5 to TRBJ2-2, with 7 bases lining up with TRBD1. The germline V gene has CDR1 LGHNT and CDR2 FRNRAP. CDR3 length equals 16 residues. The V gene end was trimmed by 10 bases and the J gene end by 6 bases; junction bases not matched to a gene: 17. CDR3 amino acids: CANGASDRLGAGELFF. The CDR3 region has the DNA TGTGCTAACGGGGCTTCGGACAGGTTGGGCGCCGGGGAGCTGTTTTTT.

V usage is TRBV19 and J usage is TRBJ2-3; D assignment may be TRBD1 or TRBD2 (5 bases each). Per the germline V gene, CDR1 is LNHDA and CDR2 is SQIVND (reference sequence). Trimming shortened V by 5 bases and J by 2 bases, and 11 bases separated the two germline ends. The CDR3 loop spans 14 amino acids. The CDR3 is CASSWGTVTDTQYF. CDR3 nucleotides: TGTGCCAGTAGTTGGGGGACGGTCACAGATACGCAGTATTTT.

This chain connects TRBV12-3 or TRBV12-4 to TRBJ1-2, with D hard to call. V gave up 7 bases and J gave up 5 bases, with 17 bases separating them. CDR3 length: 14 residues. Here the CDR3 reads CASTTTVSGYGYTF. The CDR3 bases are TGTGCCAGCACTACCACCGTTTCGGGTTATGGCTACACCTTC.

This clonotype was detected a few times. The V gene is TRBV4-1, the J gene TRBJ2-7; 8 bases line up with TRBD2. CDR3 length equals 16 residues. Trimming removed 0 bases from V and 2 bases from J; junction bases left unmatched: 6. Germline V gene sequence: CDR1 MGHRA, CDR2 YSYEKL. The CDR3 protein is CASSQDLAGTPYEQYF. CDR3 DNA: TGCGCCAGCAGCCAAGACCTAGCGGGTACACCCTACGAGCAGTACTTC.